The source of this TCR beta chain is a study of beta chain features in type 1 diabetes. About the research overall: Similarity in age, gender and cell yields was seen between patients and healthy donors. Overall study findings and caveats: Naive, central memory and regulatory TCRB repertoires appeared more similar among patients than healthy donors. Type 1 diabetes patients showed a moderate but significant shortening of TCRB CDR3s in all four CD4+ subsets. A pattern of fewer insertions and more deletions at VDJ junctions was seen in type 1 diabetes patients.

The CDR3 is 14 amino acids. Germline trimming cut 5 bases from V and 4 bases from J; bases unmatched to any gene: 4. Germline V CDR1 and CDR2: SGHTA, FQGNSA. In the case of this clone: What it binds is unknown.

The entirety of the isolated RNA underwent reverse transcription, so expressed TCRB transcripts were sequenced. Several million reads on average were seen across naive, central memory and regulatory T cell samples. TCRdb's copy holds only in-frame clones and misses some; the assay was immunoSEQ multiplex PCR. This table has approximately 170,000 clones, around 8% appearing once. This chain joins TRBV7-2 and TRBJ2-3, with 9 bases fitting TRBD1. The origin of this receptor is a woman in her forties with type 1 diabetes. Source material: central memory CD4+ T cells from blood. CDR3 protein: CASSRRTGADTQYF. CDR3 coding DNA: TGTGCCAGCAGCCGAAGGACAGGGGCAGATACGCAGTATTTT.